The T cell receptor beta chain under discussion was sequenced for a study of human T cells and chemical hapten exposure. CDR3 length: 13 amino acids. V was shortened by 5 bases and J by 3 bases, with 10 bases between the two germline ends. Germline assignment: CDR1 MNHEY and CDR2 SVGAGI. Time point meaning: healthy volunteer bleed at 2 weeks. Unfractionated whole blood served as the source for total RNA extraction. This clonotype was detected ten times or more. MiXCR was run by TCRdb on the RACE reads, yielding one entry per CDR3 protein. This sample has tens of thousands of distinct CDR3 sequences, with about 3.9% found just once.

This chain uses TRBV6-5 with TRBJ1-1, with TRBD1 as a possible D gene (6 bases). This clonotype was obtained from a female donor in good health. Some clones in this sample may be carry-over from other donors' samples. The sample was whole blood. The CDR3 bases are TGTGCCAGCAGTCCCCAGGGGTACACTGAAGCTTTCTTT. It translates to CASSPQGYTEAFF.